The rows below give T cell receptor beta chains drawn from one sample of a study of cytomegalovirus exposure and HLA in healthy donors. Sequencing was performed with immunoSEQ multiplex PCR; in TCRdb, only in-frame clones are kept and a portion is missing. The data show approximately 62,000 clones, approximately 90% seen once. Specimen: PBMCs. These receptors came from a woman younger than 35 in good health and CMV-seronegative. The CDR3 runs from the conserved cysteine through the conserved F or W. The order of the fields is J gene, D gene, clone size, V gene, CDR3 protein, CDR3 DNA. D genes are given only for firm matches. Clone size, where shown, is once, few, many, or a class for clones that have expanded.

J gene: TRBJ2-2
D gene: .
clone size: .
V gene: TRBV15
CDR3 protein: CATSRAGEVGELFF
CDR3 DNA: TGTGCCACCAGCAGAGCCGGGGAGGTCGGGGAGCTGTTTTTT

J gene: TRBJ2-7
D gene: TRBD2
clone size: once
V gene: TRBV7-9
CDR3 protein: CASSLGTSEYGSYEQYF
CDR3 DNA: TGTGCCAGCAGCCTCGGGACTAGCGAATATGGGTCCTACGAGCAGTACTTC

J gene: TRBJ2-7
D gene: TRBD1
clone size: .
V gene: TRBV4-1
CDR3 protein: CASSQDPGQALYEQYF
CDR3 DNA: TGCGCCAGCAGCCAAGATCCGGGACAGGCTCTGTACGAGCAGTACTTC

J gene: TRBJ1-1
D gene: .
clone size: .
V gene: TRBV28
CDR3 protein: CASRAAHTGSTEAFF
CDR3 DNA: TGTGCCAGCAGGGCGGCCCACACAGGGAGCACTGAAGCTTTCTTT

J gene: TRBJ1-2
D gene: .
clone size: .
V gene: TRBV5-1
CDR3 protein: CASSFRPGFDRPIGSGGYTF
CDR3 DNA: TGCGCCAGCAGCTTCAGGCCGGGCTTTGACAGACCGATCGGGTCTGGTGGCTACACCTTC

J gene: TRBJ2-5
D gene: TRBD2
clone size: once
V gene: TRBV19
CDR3 protein: CASSSGGIQETQYF
CDR3 DNA: TGTGCCAGTAGTAGCGGGGGGATTCAAGAGACCCAGTACTTC

J gene: TRBJ1-4
D gene: TRBD1
clone size: .
V gene: TRBV5-1
CDR3 protein: CASSLGTGGGEKLFF
CDR3 DNA: TGCGCCAGCAGCTTGGGGACAGGGGGCGGAGAAAAACTGTTTTTT

J gene: TRBJ1-2
D gene: .
clone size: .
V gene: TRBV19
CDR3 protein: CASSARSFYGYTF
CDR3 DNA: TGTGCCAGTAGCGCACGGTCCTTCTATGGCTACACCTTC

J gene: TRBJ2-7
D gene: .
clone size: .
V gene: TRBV5-4
CDR3 protein: CASSLGLNEQYF
CDR3 DNA: TGTGCCAGCAGCTTGGGGCTTAACGAGCAGTACTTC

J gene: TRBJ1-2
D gene: TRBD1
clone size: .
V gene: TRBV29-1
CDR3 protein: CSAGDRGHGYTF
CDR3 DNA: TGCAGCGCAGGTGACAGGGGCCATGGCTACACCTTC

J gene: TRBJ2-2
D gene: TRBD1
clone size: .
V gene: TRBV6-6
CDR3 protein: CASSYSGTGSGELFF
CDR3 DNA: TGTGCCAGCAGTTACTCGGGGACAGGGAGCGGGGAGCTGTTTTTT

J gene: TRBJ2-7
D gene: .
clone size: .
V gene: TRBV18
CDR3 protein: CASSPDSYEQYF
CDR3 DNA: TGTGCCAGCTCACCCGACAGCTACGAGCAGTACTTC

J gene: TRBJ2-1
D gene: TRBD1
clone size: .
V gene: TRBV9
CDR3 protein: CASSVEGGPSYNEQFF
CDR3 DNA: TGTGCCAGCAGCGTAGAAGGGGGCCCATCCTACAATGAGCAGTTCTTC